This T cell receptor beta chain was sequenced for a study of OX40 agonist ivuxolimab in advanced cancers. TCRdb's copy holds only in-frame clones and misses some; the assay was immunoSEQ multiplex PCR. The data show 70,000 to 85,000 clones, around nine tenths seen once. This CDR3 contains 13 residues. Trimming shortened V by 6 bases and J by 4 bases, and 13 bases separated the two germline ends. CDR1 is SGHRS and CDR2 is YFSETQ in the germline V gene. Sample: CD4+ or CD8+ T cells sorted from blood, taken in a trial of the OX40 agonist ivuxolimab. The V gene is TRBV5-1, the J gene TRBJ2-5; D is unresolved. This receptor was taken from an adult with an advanced solid tumor such as melanoma, head and neck, liver or kidney cancer. The CDR3 is CASTAGPRETQYF. In DNA form, the CDR3 reads TGCGCCAGCACCGCCGGACCGAGAGAGACCCAGTACTTC.